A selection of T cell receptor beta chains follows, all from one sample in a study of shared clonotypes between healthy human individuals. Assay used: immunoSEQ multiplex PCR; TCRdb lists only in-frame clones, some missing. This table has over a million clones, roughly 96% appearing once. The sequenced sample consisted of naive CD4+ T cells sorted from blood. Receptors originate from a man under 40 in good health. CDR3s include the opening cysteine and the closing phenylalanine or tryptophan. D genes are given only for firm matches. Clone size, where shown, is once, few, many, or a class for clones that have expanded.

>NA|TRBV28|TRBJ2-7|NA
TGTGCCAGCAGTCGTACCCTATACGAGCAGTACTTC
CASSRTLYEQYF
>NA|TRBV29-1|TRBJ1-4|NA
TGCACCGTGGGGGGTTGGGGTGAAAAACTGTTTTTT
CTVGGWGEKLFF
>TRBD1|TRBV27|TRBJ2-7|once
TGTGCCAGCAGTTTATTCGGACAGGGGGACGAGCAGTACTTC
CASSLFGQGDEQYF
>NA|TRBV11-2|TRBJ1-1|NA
TGTGCCAGCAGCTTAGTCTCGGGTGACACTGAAGCTTTCTTT
CASSLVSGDTEAFF
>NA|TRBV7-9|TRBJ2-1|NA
TGTGCCAGCAGTTTCCCGGGGCCAGGCAATGAGCAGTTCTTC
CASSFPGPGNEQFF
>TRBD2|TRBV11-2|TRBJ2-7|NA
TGTGCCAGCAGCCCCCGGACTAGATACGAGCAGTACTTC
CASSPRTRYEQYF
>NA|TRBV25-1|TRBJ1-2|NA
TGTGCCAGCAGTGATCTCGTCTATGGCTACACCTTC
CASSDLVYGYTF
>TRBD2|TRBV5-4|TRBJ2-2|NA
TGTGCCAGCAGATCCGGGACTAGCCCCTTTGGCGGGGAGCTGTTTTTT
CASRSGTSPFGGELFF
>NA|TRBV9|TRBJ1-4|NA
TGTGCCAGCAGCCCGTCCGGGGGAATTAATGAAAAACTGTTTTTT
CASSPSGGINEKLFF
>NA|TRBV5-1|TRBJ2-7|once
TGCGCCAGCAGCTTGGACCCGGACAGCTACGAGCAGTACTTC
CASSLDPDSYEQYF
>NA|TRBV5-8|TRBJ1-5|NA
TGTGCCAGCAGCCACGGACAGCTTCTAAGCAATCAGCCCCAGCATTTT
CASSHGQLLSNQPQHF
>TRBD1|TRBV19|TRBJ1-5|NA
TGTGCCAGTAACAATAGACAGGGTCCTCAGCCCCAGCATTTT
CASNNRQGPQPQHF
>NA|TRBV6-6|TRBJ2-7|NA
TGTGCCAGCAGTCCCGACCGGTACGAGCAGTACTTC
CASSPDRYEQYF
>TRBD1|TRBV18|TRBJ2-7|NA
TGTGCCAGCTTGGGGACAGGGACCTCCTACGAGCAGTACTTC
CASLGTGTSYEQYF
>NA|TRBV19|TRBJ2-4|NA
TGTGCCAGTAGTGGATCTGCCAAAAACATTCAGTACTTC
CASSGSAKNIQYF
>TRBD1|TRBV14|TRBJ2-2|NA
TGTGCCAGCAGCCACCGGGCAGGGGGAAGAGCCGGGGAGCTGTTTTTT
CASSHRAGGRAGELFF
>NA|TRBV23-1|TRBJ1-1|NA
TGCGCCAGCAGTCAATCGGGTAGCGGGTCGGGCAGACTTGGTCGGAACACTGAAGCTTTCTTT
CASSQSGSGSGRLGRNTEAFF
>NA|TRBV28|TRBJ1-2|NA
TGTGCCAGCAGTTTATTCCGGGCCCTAGACTATGGCTACACCTTC
CASSLFRALDYGYTF
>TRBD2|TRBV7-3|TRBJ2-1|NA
TGTGCCAGCAGCTTATTCCGGACTAGCGGGATCCATGAGCAGTTCTTC
CASSLFRTSGIHEQFF
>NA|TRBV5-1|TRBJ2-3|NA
TGCGCCAGCAGCTTGGAATATGGGGGGCACACAGATACGCAGTATTTT
CASSLEYGGHTDTQYF
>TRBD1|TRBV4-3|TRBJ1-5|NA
TGCGCCAGCAGCCAAGACCTGACAGGGAATAGCAATCAGCCCCAGCATTTT
CASSQDLTGNSNQPQHF
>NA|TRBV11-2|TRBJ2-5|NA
TGTGCCAGCACCAGAGGGGGGCGAAGTAAAGAGACCCAGTACTTC
CASTRGGRSKETQYF
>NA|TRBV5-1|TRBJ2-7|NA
TGCGCCAGCAGCTTCGGGGGAGTAAGCTACGAGCAGTACTTC
CASSFGGVSYEQYF
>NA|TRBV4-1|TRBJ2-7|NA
TGCGCCAGCAGCCACCCAGGTAACTACGAGCAGTACTTC
CASSHPGNYEQYF
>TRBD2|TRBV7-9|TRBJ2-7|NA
TGTGCCAGCAGCTTATATGGTCGGGGGGTCAACTCCTACGAGCAGTACTTC
CASSLYGRGVNSYEQYF
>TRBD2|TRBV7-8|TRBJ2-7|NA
TGTGCCAGCAGCTTAGTGAAGCGGGAGCATTTTTCGCACTACGAGCAGTACTTC
CASSLVKREHFSHYEQYF
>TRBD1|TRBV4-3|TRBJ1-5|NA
TGCGCCAGCAGCCATCGCGGACAGGGAAGGGATCAGCCCCAGCATTTT
CASSHRGQGRDQPQHF
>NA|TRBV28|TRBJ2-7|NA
TGTGCCAGCAGTGGGGGCGGACTCCCTACGAAGCAGTACTTC
CASSGGGLPTKQYF
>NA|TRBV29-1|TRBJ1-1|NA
TGCAGCGTTGAAGAGGGTGGGGGTGAAGCTTTCTTT
CSVEEGGGEAFF
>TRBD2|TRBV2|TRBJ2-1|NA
TGTGCCAGCAGAGAAACTAGCGGGAGCGGTGATGAGCAGTTCTTC
CASRETSGSGDEQFF
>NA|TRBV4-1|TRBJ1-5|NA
TGCGCCAGCAGCCAAGGACACAGCAATCAGCCCCAGCATTTT
CASSQGHSNQPQHF
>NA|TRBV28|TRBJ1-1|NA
TGTGCCAGCAAACTTACCAACGGGGTGGGAAAAGCTGAAGCTTTCTTT
CASKLTNGVGKAEAFF
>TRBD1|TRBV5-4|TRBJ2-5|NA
TGTGCCAGCAGCTTCGTAACTCCCGGACAGGGGAGGGAGACCCAGTACTTC
CASSFVTPGQGRETQYF
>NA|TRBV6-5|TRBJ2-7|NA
TGTGCCAGCAGTTCACAAGCGCAACAGGCGTACGAGCAGTACTTC
CASSSQAQQAYEQYF
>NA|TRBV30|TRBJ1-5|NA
TGTGCCTGGAGTGTACGGGGAGGTAGTCAGCCCCAGCATTTT
CAWSVRGGSQPQHF